Below, 5 T cell receptor beta chains from the same sample are listed, as sequenced in a study of cytomegalovirus exposure and HLA in healthy donors. The PCR was carried out with 60 Vbeta primers and 13 Jbeta primers. The data were produced by immunoSEQ multiplex PCR, yet TCRdb's version contains in-frame clones alone and is incomplete. The table shows fewer than 200,000 clones, with less than 80% occurring only once. Specimen: PBMCs. The receptors stem from a man aged 40-49 years in good health and CMV-seronegative.

In its sample, this clone was seen a few times. The chain combines TRBV5-4 with TRBJ1-6, with 7 bases aligning to TRBD1. The germline gives CDR1 SGHNT, CDR2 YYREEE (reference sequence). With 5 bases clipped from V and 5 bases from J, the junction kept 7 bases outside the gene matches. CDR3 size: 15 residues. CDR3 sequence (DNA): TGTGCCAGCAGTCGGGACAGCTTGAATAATTCACCCCTCCACTTT. Its protein product is CASSRDSLNNSPLHF.

This chain connects TRBV19 to TRBJ2-5; D is possibly TRBD2 (5 bases). The CDR3 covers 14 residues. CDR1 and CDR2 from the germline V gene are LNHDA and SQIVND (reference sequence). The ends were cut back, 4 bases at V and 5 bases at J, with 14 bases in the middle. DNA for the CDR3: TGTGCCAGTAGTACCAGAGACGGGAAGGAGACCCAGTACTTC. Encoded protein: CASSTRDGKETQYF.

The chain employs TRBV19 and TRBJ2-2; no clear D. Trimming shortened V by 3 bases and J by 5 bases, and 10 bases separated the two germline ends. Germline V gives CDR1 LNHDA, CDR2 SQIVND (reference sequence). The CDR3 is 14 amino acids. The CDR3 DNA is TGTGCCAGTAGTATCCTCCTGGCAACCGGGGAGCTGTTTTTT. It codes for CASSILLATGELFF.

This clone was counted a single time. A read error may account for a junction end that differs from germline. In nucleotides, the CDR3 is TGTTCCAGCAGCCAAACAAGGGGCCCCGCCAATCAGCCCCAGCATTTT. Protein: CSSSQTRGPANQPQHF. V and J are TRBV7-9 and TRBJ1-5, with D possibly TRBD1 on 5 matching bases. Looked up from germline, CDR1 is SEHNR and CDR2 is FQNEAQ (reference sequence). This CDR3 has 16 amino acids. Full variable domain (missing parts from reference TRBV7-9 and TRBJ1-5): DTGVSQNPRHKITKRGQNVTFRCDPISEHNRLYWYRQTLGQGPEFLTYFQNEAQLEKSRLLSDRFSAERPKGSFSTLEIQRTEQGDSAMYLCSSSQTRGPANQPQHFGDGTRLSIL.

The J gene is TRBJ2-3, the V gene TRBV19; D possibly corresponds to TRBD2 (6 bases). Trimming pared 5 bases from V and 6 bases from J, leaving 18 bases between. Germline V gives CDR1 LNHDA, CDR2 SQIVND (reference sequence). This CDR3 has 15 amino acids. DNA for the CDR3: TGTGCCAGTAGTGTACCGGGACTTCCTCAGGATACGCAGTATTTT. Translated: CASSVPGLPQDTQYF.